The clone carrying this T cell receptor (beta chain) is a singleton in its sample. Its antigen remains unknown. Diagnosis relied on clinical symptoms, serum thyroxine and TRAb, thyroid ultrasound and orbital computed tomography. This CDR3 spans 11 amino acids. Germline CDR1 is PRHDT and CDR2 is FYEKMQ (reference sequence). Trimming cost V 3 bases and J 4 bases, with 4 bases left between them. The entry originates in a study of T cells in Graves' hyperthyroidism and ophthalmopathy. Study-wide points: Most expanded thyroid clonotypes above 0.001 recurred in blood. Onset of ophthalmopathy came a median around 6.5 months after the model predicted it.

Template material for amplifying TCR beta CDR3 regions consisted of RNA transcripts. HTBI primers drove first-round RT-PCR of the TCR CDR3. Using its own MiXCR run on the multiplex PCR reads, TCRdb lists one record per CDR3 protein. The table records about 640,000 distinct CDR3 sequences, 13% to 15% of them present only once. The source is a woman in her 50s with Graves' ophthalmopathy. The J gene is TRBJ2-7, the V gene TRBV13, with D unclear. Input material: blood. CDR3 in amino acids: CASSFVYEQYF. DNA of the CDR3: TGTGCCAGCAGCTTCGTATACGAGCAGTACTTC.